This is a list of T cell receptor beta chains from one sample in a study of T cell responses to AZD1222 COVID-19 vaccine. Using immunoSEQ multiplex PCR, the repertoire was profiled, and TCRdb retains in-frame clones only, with some absent. The table includes some 150,000 clones, roughly 90% detected once. This specimen was peripheral blood, taken 28 days after the second AZD1222 dose. These TCRs come from an adult who received the AZD1222 COVID-19 vaccine. CDR3s include the opening cysteine and the closing phenylalanine or tryptophan.

J gene | V gene | CDR3 protein
TRBJ2-1 | TRBV10-2 | CASRAPGPYNEQFF
TRBJ2-7 | TRBV9 | CASSVAEGTGDYEQYF
TRBJ1-2 | TRBV9 | CASSVDLGIRPRGYTF
TRBJ1-1 | TRBV28 | CASSGPVWAFF
TRBJ1-1 | TRBV28 | CASRPGTGDTEAFF
TRBJ2-2 | TRBV7-9 | CASSPNKLGTTGELFF
TRBJ1-1 | TRBV6-5 | CASRTGGTEAFF
TRBJ1-5 | TRBV7-2 | CASSLGEGQPQHF
TRBJ2-7 | TRBV7-6 | CASSLLVESYEQYF
TRBJ1-5 | TRBV18 | CASSPSVTDNQPQHF
TRBJ1-2 | TRBV6-5 | CASSYSSLDYGYTF
TRBJ1-4 | TRBV7-9 | CASSWGQGILEKLFF
TRBJ2-3 | TRBV6-5 | CASSKTGDKAQYF
TRBJ1-2 | TRBV9 | CASSAPRDRGYGYTF
TRBJ1-1 | TRBV28 | CASSSAGVLEAFF
TRBJ2-2 | TRBV30 | CARRVLGTGTGELFF
TRBJ1-6 | TRBV7-9 | CASSAHDTGGVGSPLHF
TRBJ2-6 | TRBV19 | CASSPQGAGANVLTF
TRBJ2-7 | TRBV3-1/TRBV3-2 | CASSQPLVELEYEQYF
TRBJ1-1 | TRBV5-6 | CASSGLQGVNTEAFF
TRBJ2-3 | TRBV9 | CASSVATDTQYF
TRBJ1-5 | TRBV5-1 | CASSLGVQGNQPQHF